Sequencing of this T cell receptor beta chain was carried out in a study of CD8 T cells in Susac syndrome. Study-wide context: Among the Susac syndrome patients sequenced, over 5 had active disease and under ten were in remission.

TEMRA cells were FACS-enriched, unlike CD8+ and CD4+ T cells, which were negatively isolated. Reverse transcription of roughly 0.45 to 1 ug RNA was performed with random hexamers. Amplification of TCR beta CDR3 was carried out by immunoSEQ multiplex PCR, which covered 54 Vbeta and 13 Jbeta segments. TCRdb processed the immunoSEQ multiplex PCR reads anew with MiXCR; each CDR3 protein has one entry. The repertoire holds under 200,000 distinct CDR3 sequences, with 91% as singletons. Sequenced sample: CD4+ T cells from PBMCs. The source is a human donor with Susac syndrome.

Here the CDR3 DNA reads TGTGCCAGTAGTATAGGGATTGGGCGGCCTCATGAGCAGTTCTTC. This sequence encodes CASSIGIGRPHEQFF. V is TRBV19 and J is TRBJ2-1; no definite D call. The germline CDR1 and CDR2 sequences are LNHDA and SQIVND (reference sequence). Trimming stripped 1 base from V and 8 bases from J, with 15 bases between. The CDR3 sequence is 15 residues long. The entire variable domain, with the rest obtained from reference TRBV19 and TRBJ2-1, is as follows: DGGITQSPKYLFRKEGQNVTLSCEQNLNHDAMYWYRQDPGQGLRLIYYSQIVNDFQKGDIAEGYSVSREKKESFPLTVTSAQKNPTAFYLCASSIGIGRPHEQFFGPGTRLTVL.